The T cell receptor (beta chain) under discussion was sequenced for a study of identical twins. Germline V gene sequence: CDR1 ENHRY, CDR2 SYGVKD. The CDR3 is 13 amino acids. The germline V and J ends were trimmed by 10 bases and 0 bases, with 13 bases remaining between them. Study findings and constraints: With abundant cord blood beta clonotypes, insertions were fewer; memory repertoires showed no such pattern. Instead of following the same donors, the conclusions were based on cross-sectional statistical analysis. Some out-of-frame alpha sequences were shared by twins, and these showed excess low generation probability.

A template switching step contributed a universal primer site, while unique molecular identifiers were present in the cDNA. TCRdb independently ran MiXCR on the 5' RACE reads; one entry per CDR3 protein. Here the sample spans 420,000 or so distinct CDR3 sequences, 18% being singletons. This clonotype has more than one count but fewer than ten. The antigen is undetermined. Specimen: naive T cells sorted from blood. This clonotype originated in a man in his fifties in good health. This rearrangement joins TRBV10-3 to TRBJ2-7; unclear D gene. The CDR3 loop reads CASTQAPSYEQYF. CDR3 DNA: TGTGCCAGCACTCAGGCCCCCTCCTACGAGCAGTACTTC.